This is a list of T cell receptor beta chains from one sample in a study of blood T cell repertoires in COVID-19. Sequencing was performed with immunoSEQ multiplex PCR; in TCRdb, only in-frame clones are kept and a portion is missing. The sample carries about 180,000 clones, roughly 83% recorded once. Sequenced sample: PBMCs or T cells enriched from blood (not recorded which). The source is a woman aged 25 to 39 who had recovered from COVID-19. The CDR3 runs from the conserved cysteine through the conserved F or W. A D gene is named only where the DNA matches it firmly. Clone size is shown for a subset of rows, as once, few, many or a class of expanded clone.

cdr3_nt: TGTGCCAGCTGCGCGGGGACTAGCGGGAGTTATCCATGTGAGCAGTTCTTC
cdr3_aa: CASCAGTSGSYPCEQFF
clone_size: .
d_call: TRBD2
v_call: TRBV14
j_call: TRBJ2-1

cdr3_nt: TGTGCCAGGCGACAGGGGGAGACACCCCTCCACTTT
cdr3_aa: CARRQGETPLHF
clone_size: .
d_call: TRBD1
v_call: TRBV11-3
j_call: TRBJ1-6

cdr3_nt: TGTGCCAGCAGCTCGACCCCAGGGGACACTGAAGCTTTCTTT
cdr3_aa: CASSSTPGDTEAFF
clone_size: .
d_call: .
v_call: TRBV9
j_call: TRBJ1-1

cdr3_nt: TGTGCCACCAGTGATTTGCGGCAAGAGACCCAGTACTTC
cdr3_aa: CATSDLRQETQYF
clone_size: .
d_call: .
v_call: TRBV24-1
j_call: TRBJ2-5

cdr3_nt: TGTGCCAGCAGCCCGACTAGCGGGAGTAGCAATGAGCAGTTCTTC
cdr3_aa: CASSPTSGSSNEQFF
clone_size: .
d_call: TRBD2
v_call: TRBV28
j_call: TRBJ2-1

cdr3_nt: TGTGCCAGCAGTTTTCGGGTCGGGAGAACAGCTGGGGCCAACGTCCTGACTTTC
cdr3_aa: CASSFRVGRTAGANVLTF
clone_size: .
d_call: .
v_call: TRBV28
j_call: TRBJ2-6

cdr3_nt: TGTGCCAGCAGTTTATTCCAGGGGGCCAACGTCCTGACTTTC
cdr3_aa: CASSLFQGANVLTF
clone_size: .
d_call: .
v_call: TRBV27
j_call: TRBJ2-6

cdr3_nt: TGTGCCAGCATGCCCAGCGGGGACCCTCAGTACTTC
cdr3_aa: CASMPSGDPQYF
clone_size: .
d_call: TRBD2
v_call: TRBV28
j_call: TRBJ2-7

cdr3_nt: TGCGCCAGCAGTGATGGCAGGGTGAACACTGAAGCTTTCTTT
cdr3_aa: CASSDGRVNTEAFF
clone_size: .
d_call: .
v_call: TRBV10-1
j_call: TRBJ1-1

cdr3_nt: TGTGCCAGCAGTGAAGCGCGGGGCGGTTATGGAAACACCATATATTTT
cdr3_aa: CASSEARGGYGNTIYF
clone_size: .
d_call: .
v_call: TRBV2
j_call: TRBJ1-3

cdr3_nt: TGTGCCAGCAGCTTGGATCAGGGCTACGAGCAGTACTTC
cdr3_aa: CASSLDQGYEQYF
clone_size: .
d_call: .
v_call: TRBV5-4
j_call: TRBJ2-7

cdr3_nt: TGTGCCATCAGTGACATAGCGGGAGGGGGAGAGCAGTACTTC
cdr3_aa: CAISDIAGGGEQYF
clone_size: .
d_call: TRBD2
v_call: TRBV10-3
j_call: TRBJ2-7

cdr3_nt: TGTGCCACCAGCAGAGACCCGGGCTGGGGCCTCCAAGAGACCCAGTACTTC
cdr3_aa: CATSRDPGWGLQETQYF
clone_size: .
d_call: .
v_call: TRBV15
j_call: TRBJ2-5

cdr3_nt: TGTGCCAGCACTCCTGGGGGCGGGCACCAGCCCCAGCATTTT
cdr3_aa: CASTPGGGHQPQHF
clone_size: .
d_call: .
v_call: TRBV28
j_call: TRBJ1-5

cdr3_nt: TGTGCCAGCAGTCCAGGGGGCGTGGAGACCCAGTACTTC
cdr3_aa: CASSPGGVETQYF
clone_size: many
d_call: TRBD1
v_call: TRBV12-3/TRBV12-4
j_call: TRBJ2-5

cdr3_nt: TGTGCCAGCAGCGTAGCTGTGACTAGCGGGAGATACACAGATACGCAGTATTTT
cdr3_aa: CASSVAVTSGRYTDTQYF
clone_size: .
d_call: TRBD2
v_call: TRBV9
j_call: TRBJ2-3

cdr3_nt: TGTGCCAGCAGCCACACTAGCGGGAGGACCTACAATGAGCAGTTCTTC
cdr3_aa: CASSHTSGRTYNEQFF
clone_size: .
d_call: TRBD2
v_call: TRBV7-2
j_call: TRBJ2-1

cdr3_nt: TGTGCCAGCAGCCCCTTAGCGGGAGACCCCGCAGATACGCAGTATTTT
cdr3_aa: CASSPLAGDPADTQYF
clone_size: .
d_call: TRBD2
v_call: TRBV3-1/TRBV3-2
j_call: TRBJ2-3

cdr3_nt: TGTGCCAGCAGCTTACGAGAGTCCACTGAAGCTTTCTTT
cdr3_aa: CASSLRESTEAFF
clone_size: .
d_call: .
v_call: TRBV11-2
j_call: TRBJ1-1

cdr3_nt: TGTGCCAGCAGCCAGGGACAGGGAGATTCACCCCTCCACTTT
cdr3_aa: CASSQGQGDSPLHF
clone_size: few
d_call: TRBD1
v_call: TRBV4-2
j_call: TRBJ1-6

cdr3_nt: TGTGCCACCAGTGATGAGGCGGGGGGCGGGGGAGAGACCCAGTACTTC
cdr3_aa: CATSDEAGGGGETQYF
clone_size: .
d_call: TRBD2
v_call: TRBV24-1
j_call: TRBJ2-5

cdr3_nt: TGTGCCAGCACGGGAGGGAAAGGCGATACGCAGTATTTT
cdr3_aa: CASTGGKGDTQYF
clone_size: .
d_call: TRBD2
v_call: TRBV9
j_call: TRBJ2-3

cdr3_nt: TGTGCCTGGAGCGCCTCCTACAGGGGAGTTGAGCGGGAGGGCCCTCAGGATGAGCAGTTCTTC
cdr3_aa: CAWSASYRGVEREGPQDEQFF
clone_size: .
d_call: TRBD2
v_call: TRBV30
j_call: TRBJ2-1

cdr3_nt: TGTGCCAGCAGCGTAGTACCGGGGTCAGATACGCAGTATTTT
cdr3_aa: CASSVVPGSDTQYF
clone_size: .
d_call: .
v_call: TRBV9
j_call: TRBJ2-3

cdr3_nt: TGTGCCAGCAGTGAAGGAATCGACAGAGGAGTCACTGAAGCTTTCTTT
cdr3_aa: CASSEGIDRGVTEAFF
clone_size: .
d_call: .
v_call: TRBV2
j_call: TRBJ1-1

cdr3_nt: TGCGCCAGCAGCTCGACCCCCAGGGGGGACAATGAGCAGTTCTTC
cdr3_aa: CASSSTPRGDNEQFF
clone_size: .
d_call: .
v_call: TRBV5-1
j_call: TRBJ2-1

cdr3_nt: TGTGCCAGCAGTATCGGGACTAGCGGTTCCTACGAGCAGTACTTC
cdr3_aa: CASSIGTSGSYEQYF
clone_size: .
d_call: TRBD2
v_call: TRBV28
j_call: TRBJ2-7

cdr3_nt: TGTGCCAGCAGCTTAACTACGGGAGCCCAACCTTCCTACGAGCAGTACTTC
cdr3_aa: CASSLTTGAQPSYEQYF
clone_size: .
d_call: .
v_call: TRBV11-2
j_call: TRBJ2-7

cdr3_nt: TGTGCCAGCAAGGGAGGGAGTTGGGATGAGCAGTTCTTC
cdr3_aa: CASKGGSWDEQFF
clone_size: few
d_call: TRBD2
v_call: TRBV25-1
j_call: TRBJ2-1

cdr3_nt: TGTGCCAGCAGCTTAGTCGGGAGGGATCACAATGAGCAGTTCTTC
cdr3_aa: CASSLVGRDHNEQFF
clone_size: .
d_call: TRBD2
v_call: TRBV7-8
j_call: TRBJ2-1